The 32 T cell receptor beta chains below all came from one sample that was sequenced in a study of tumor-infiltrating lymphocytes in oesophageal squamous cell carcinoma. MiXCR, run by TCRdb on the PCR reads, gives a single entry per CDR3 protein. The sample has 18,000 or so distinct CDR3 sequences; roughly two fifths are singletons. The sample consisted of esophageal tumor tissue. The source of these receptors is a male donor with esophageal squamous cell carcinoma.

The genes are TRBV7-9 and TRBJ2-7; TRBD2 matches 8 bases. TRBJ2-1 explains the end of the DNA better; the J call may be wrong. This CDR3 comprises 13 residues. Germline values: CDR1 SEHNR, CDR2 FQNEAQ (reference sequence). The CDR3 nucleotides are TGTGCCAGCAGCGTGGGACTAGTTAATGAGCAGTTCTTC. It yields the protein CASSVGLVNEQFF.

This chain connects TRBV27 to TRBJ2-6, with 8 bases matching TRBD1. Germline loops: CDR1 MNHEY, CDR2 SMNVEV (reference sequence). Trimming cost V 2 bases and J 5 bases; bases outside gene matches: 8. This CDR3 has 17 amino acids. The CDR3 coding sequence is TGTGCCAGCAGTTTAGGGGGCGGGACAGGAAGGGCCAACGTCCTGACTTTC. Amino acids: CASSLGGGTGRANVLTF.

By share, this clonotype counts as medium-sized. The genes are TRBV7-2 and TRBJ2-3; 7 bases line up with TRBD2. In germline, CDR1 is SGHTA, CDR2 FQGNSA. The CDR3 is made up of 16 amino acids. Unmatched junction bases numbered 8, after V lost 5 bases and J lost 0 bases. The CDR3 sequence is CASSRTGGGSTDTQYF. The CDR3 DNA follows: TGTGCCAGCAGCAGGACGGGAGGCGGAAGCACAGATACGCAGTATTTT. The whole variable domain, remainder taken from reference TRBV7-2 and TRBJ2-3, is GAGVSQSPSNKVTEKGKDVELRCDPISGHTALYWYRQSLGQGLEFLIYFQGNSAPDKSGLPSDRFSAERTGGSVSTLTIQRTQQEDSAVYLCASSRTGGGSTDTQYFGPGTRLTVL.

Many counts were recorded for this clonotype. The DNA of the CDR3 is TGTGCCAGCAGTACCGGGACAGCAAGATACAATGAGCAGTTCTTC. It encodes CASSTGTARYNEQFF. The gene calls are TRBV6-1 and TRBJ2-1; 7 positions match TRBD1. CDR3 length: 15 residues. Germline trimming cut 5 bases from V and 4 bases from J; bases unmatched to any gene: 8. Germline values: CDR1 MNHNS, CDR2 SASEGT.

This clonotype was seen a handful of times. The V and J genes are TRBV12-3 or TRBV12-4 and TRBJ2-3, with D maybe TRBD1 (5 bases). The CDR3 consists of 13 residues. V lost 2 bases to trimming and J lost 3 bases, with 6 bases between them. CDR3 DNA sequence: TGTGCCAGCAGTTTACACAGGACAGATACGCAGTATTTT. It specifies CASSLHRTDTQYF.

This chain connects TRBV7-8 to TRBJ2-7, with 10 bases aligning to TRBD2. With 3 bases clipped from V and 4 bases from J, the junction kept 9 bases outside the gene matches. Germline V gene data show CDR1 as SGHVS and CDR2 as FQNEAQ. The CDR3 contains 16 residues. CDR3 bases: TGTGCCAGCAGCTTGGTTCTAGCGGGAGAGTGGTACGAGCAGTACTTC. Amino acid sequence: CASSLVLAGEWYEQYF.

V gene TRBV7-3 combines with J gene TRBJ2-3; 12 nucleotides agree with TRBD2. TRBJ2-5 explains the end of the DNA better; the J call may be wrong. The CDR3 is 19 amino acids. The germline gives CDR1 SGHTA, CDR2 FQGTGA. CDR3 sequence (DNA): TGTGCCAGCAGCTTAAGTTTATGGACTAGCGGGGCGAACAAAGAGACCCAGTACTTC. Translation: CASSLSLWTSGANKETQYF.

This clonotype was picked up a small number of times. The CDR3, as DNA: TGTGCCAGCAGCTTACCGAGGGCGGGTACTGAAGCTTTCTTT. The encoded protein is CASSLPRAGTEAFF. The rearrangement links TRBV5-8 to TRBJ1-1, with D unclear. V gave up 2 bases and J gave up 5 bases, with 13 bases separating them. The germline CDR1 and CDR2 sequences are SGHTS and YDEGEE. This CDR3 region has 14 residues.

This clonotype showed up many times. The genes are TRBV6-6 and TRBJ2-5; D gene unclear. The V and J ends lost 2 bases and 5 bases respectively, with 9 bases between them. CDR3 length: 13 amino acids. The V gene's germline CDR1 is MNHNY and CDR2 SVGAGI (reference sequence). The CDR3 loop is CASSYRVGETQYF. DNA of the CDR3: TGTGCCAGCAGTTACCGGGTAGGGGAGACCCAGTACTTC.

On this clonotype: Because it lacks the conserved phenylalanine or tryptophan at the end, this CDR3 is likely a read error. It is unclear where the CDR3 begins or ends on the DNA, so no DNA is shown, and the CDR3 is as TCRdb lists it. The rearrangement links TRBV27 to TRBJ2-5; the table's D call, TRBD2, has no DNA check behind it. The CDR3 spans 13 residues, counting both ends. Per the germline V gene, CDR1 is MNHEY and CDR2 is SMNVEV (reference sequence). This CDR3 is CASKLADEQYFGS.

The chain combines TRBV14 with TRBJ2-1; D might be TRBD2 (6 bases). Trimming left V 3 bases short and J 2 bases short, with 11 bases between. The CDR3 length is 15 residues. CDR1 is SGHDN and CDR2 is FVKESK in the germline V gene. This CDR3 is CASSHGTSTYNEQFF. The CDR3 DNA reads TGTGCCAGCAGCCATGGGACTTCTACCTACAATGAGCAGTTCTTC.

This clonotype was seen ten or more times. In this CDR3 the conserved last residue, phenylalanine or tryptophan, is missing, so a read error is likely. The DNA is omitted, as the CDR3 cannot be located on it reliably, and the CDR3 follows TCRdb's listing. V usage is TRBV19 and J usage is TRBJ2-7. Germline-derived CDR1 and CDR2 are LNHDA and SQIVND (reference sequence). The CDR3 length is 11 residues, termini included. CDR3 protein: CASGRGYTFGS.

The chain combines TRBV27 with TRBJ2-2, with 7 bases identical to TRBD1. The V and J ends lost 1 base and 6 bases, in that order; junction bases with no gene match: 5. The CDR3 loop spans 15 amino acids. Germline V CDR1 and CDR2: MNHEY, SMNVEV (reference sequence). The CDR3 spells CASSLFEGAAGELFF. The CDR3, as DNA: TGTGCCAGCAGTTTATTTGAGGGGGCCGCCGGGGAGCTGTTTTTT.

This clonotype has more than one count but fewer than ten. As DNA, the CDR3 is TGTGCCAGCAGCGTGACACTTGGGGAGACCCAGTACTTC. Translated: CASSVTLGETQYF. The chain employs TRBV7-2 and TRBJ2-5; D ambiguous. Germline values: CDR1 SGHTA, CDR2 FQGNSA. CDR3 length: 13 residues. V was trimmed by 5 bases and J by 5 bases, leaving 12 bases between them.

Ten or more counts support this clonotype. Just one base apart from a much larger clone, this may be a read error. The chain couples TRBV12-3 or TRBV12-4 to TRBJ2-1, with D possibly matching TRBD1 (6 bases). The end of the DNA aligns better with TRBJ2-7, so the J call may be wrong. This CDR3 has 14 residues. The CDR3 reads CASNIGRGDNEQYF. CDR3 bases: TGTGCCAGCAATATAGGACGAGGGGACAATGAGCAGTACTTC.

This clonotype occurred a few times. This sequence joins TRBV6-1 and TRBJ2-7; 12 bases match TRBD1. The DNA end is a closer match to TRBJ1-2, so the J assignment may be wrong. This CDR3 is 14 amino acids long. Looked up from germline, CDR1 is MNHNS and CDR2 is SASEGT. The CDR3 DNA reads TGTGCCAGCAGAGGGACAGGGGGCTTCTATGGCTACACCTTC. As protein: CASRGTGGFYGYTF.

The sample holds many counts of this clonotype. The CDR3 ends on some other residue instead of the conserved phenylalanine or tryptophan, so this is likely a read error. The DNA is left out, because the CDR3 cannot be placed on it with certainty; the CDR3 is given as TCRdb lists it. The chain employs TRBV7-9 and TRBJ2-7; the table's D call, TRBD2, was not checked against the DNA. CDR1 and CDR2 (germline): SEHNR, FQNEAQ (reference sequence). The CDR3 region is 19 residues in length, termini included. The CDR3 spells CASSLAGWRGVGYGYTFGS.

In this sample, this clonotype is medium-sized (0.01 to 0.1%). J is TRBJ2-5 and V is TRBV7-3; 8 nucleotides agree with TRBD2. The ends lost 5 bases at V and 1 base at J; junction bases unmatched: 6. The CDR3 extends over 15 amino acids. Germline V gives CDR1 SGHTA, CDR2 FQGTGA. The CDR3 loop is CASSLVAGSQETQYF. In DNA form, the CDR3 reads TGTGCCAGCAGCCTGGTAGCGGGGTCCCAAGAGACCCAGTACTTC.

To note about this clonotype: This sequence may be a read error, since a much larger clone differs from it by one base. This sequence joins TRBV5-1 and TRBJ1-3; unclear D gene. Germline lookup yields CDR1 SGHRS and CDR2 YFSETQ. The V and J ends lost 4 bases and 4 bases respectively, with 12 bases between them. The CDR3 loop spans 14 amino acids. The CDR3 coding sequence is TGCGCCAGCAGCAAAGGAAGTATAGGAAACACCATATATTTT. As protein: CASSKGSIGNTIYF.

The gene calls are TRBV7-2 and TRBJ2-3; tentative D call: TRBD2 (6 bases). V gave up 3 bases and J gave up 4 bases, with 17 bases separating them. The germline gives CDR1 SGHTA, CDR2 FQGNSA. This CDR3 has 16 amino acids. CDR3 loop: CASSLETSFRADTQYF. CDR3 bases: TGTGCCAGCAGCTTGGAGACTAGTTTTCGGGCAGATACGCAGTATTTT.

This chain links TRBV7-8 with TRBJ2-1; 7 positions agree with TRBD1. This CDR3 comprises 18 residues. Germline V gives CDR1 SGHVS, CDR2 FQNEAQ. V lost 5 bases to trimming and J lost 4 bases; unmatched junction nucleotides: 17. CDR3 nucleotides: TGTGCCAGCAGCAAGGGGTACGGGACAGAGACATATTACAATGAGCAGTTCTTC. Its protein product is CASSKGYGTETYYNEQFF.

The chain employs TRBV20-1 and TRBJ1-5; 7 bases agree with TRBD1. Germline CDR1 reads DFQATT; CDR2 reads SNEGSKA (reference sequence). CDR3 size: 15 residues. The V segment lost 5 bases and the J segment 4 bases; nucleotides outside the gene matches: 11. In nucleotides, the CDR3 is TGCAGTGCTCCTACCCCGGGACAGAGAAATCAGCCCCAGCATTTT. Its translation is CSAPTPGQRNQPQHF.

This clonotype was recorded at least ten times. V usage is TRBV5-6 and J usage is TRBJ2-6; 8 positions agree with TRBD1. The length of the CDR3 is 17 residues. Germline V gives CDR1 SGHDT, CDR2 YYEEEE. V gave up 0 bases and J gave up 6 bases; unmatched junction bases: 8. CDR3 sequence: CASSLGPGQGQANVLTF. In nucleotides, the CDR3 is TGTGCCAGCAGCTTGGGTCCCGGACAGGGACAGGCCAACGTCCTGACTTTC.

This clonotype showed up many times. This rearrangement joins TRBV6-2 or TRBV6-3 to TRBJ1-1; the D is unclear. V was clipped by 7 bases and J by 0 bases, with 12 bases between them. This CDR3 region has 14 residues. Germline-derived CDR1 and CDR2 are MNHEY and SVGEGT. The CDR3 loop reads CASKEYSMNTEAFF. The CDR3 DNA reads TGTGCCAGCAAGGAATATTCCATGAACACTGAAGCTTTCTTT.

This clonotype was observed a few times. Germline is not matched at one junction end, which may reflect a read error. This chain uses TRBV7-7 with TRBJ2-1; TRBD2 matches at 13 bases. TRBJ2-5 explains the end of the DNA better; the J call may be wrong. The CDR3 totals 15 residues. The V gene's germline CDR1 is SSHAT and CDR2 FNYEAQ (reference sequence). DNA of the CDR3: TGTGCTAGCAGCTTGGGACTAGCGGGAAGCGAGACCCAGTACTTC. This encodes CASSLGLAGSETQYF.

This chain connects TRBV6-6 to TRBJ2-7; no firm D call. The J call may be incorrect, as the DNA end agrees better with TRBJ2-1. This CDR3 comprises 13 residues. Looked up from germline, CDR1 is MNHNY and CDR2 is SVGAGI (reference sequence). Here the CDR3 reads CASSYSRFGEQFF. The CDR3 nucleotides read TGTGCCAGCAGTTACTCGAGGTTTGGTGAGCAGTTCTTC.

This clonotype was observed a handful of times. The CDR3, as DNA: TGTGCCAGCAGCTTAGGAAGACTAGCGGGAGCGAATGAGCAGTTCTTC. As protein: CASSLGRLAGANEQFF. This chain links TRBV7-8 with TRBJ2-1; TRBD2 agrees at 12 bases. Losses at the gene ends were 1 base for V and 7 bases for J; bases not matched to a gene: 5. Per germline, CDR1 SGHVS and CDR2 FQNEAQ. The CDR3 length is 16 residues.

This clonotype ranks as medium-sized. The chain recombines TRBV27 with TRBJ2-7; TRBD1 matches 7 bases. CDR3 size: 14 residues. The ends lost 4 bases at V and 2 bases at J; junction bases unmatched: 5. Germline lookup yields CDR1 MNHEY and CDR2 SMNVEV (reference sequence). The CDR3 spells CASSSGTVTYEQYF. CDR3 DNA sequence: TGTGCCAGCAGTTCCGGGACAGTGACCTACGAGCAGTACTTC.

This clonotype has a handful of counts. J is TRBJ2-1 and V is TRBV7-6; TRBD2 is a possible D gene (6 bases). Trimming pared 1 base from V and 6 bases from J, leaving 10 bases between. Germline CDR1 reads SGHVS; CDR2 reads FNYEAQ. This CDR3 region has 14 residues. The CDR3 nucleotides read TGTGCCAGCAGCTTAGGGGGGACTTCCAATGAGCAGTTCTTC. It translates to CASSLGGTSNEQFF.

The CDR3 here is CASRLSGLETGELFF. The CDR3 DNA reads as TGTGCCAGCAGGTTATCGGGATTAGAAACCGGGGAGCTGTTTTTT. This chain joins TRBV7-4 and TRBJ2-2; a weak D match, TRBD2 (5 bases). Germline-derived CDR1 and CDR2 are SGHVT and SQSDAQ. The V and J ends lost 6 bases and 5 bases respectively, with 16 bases between them. CDR3 length: 15 amino acids.

A note on this clonotype: The conserved closing phenylalanine or tryptophan is absent in this CDR3, likely reflecting a read error. The DNA is omitted, as the CDR3 cannot be located on it reliably, and the CDR3 follows TCRdb's listing. This chain uses TRBV10-1 with TRBJ2-5; the table calls TRBD2, which could not be checked here. The CDR3 has 8 residues if both end residues are counted. Germline CDR1 and CDR2: WNHNN and SYGVQD (reference sequence). This chain's CDR3 is CASSETAG.

The chain carries TRBV28 and TRBJ2-5, with 8 bases identical to TRBD1. The J call may be incorrect, as the DNA end agrees better with TRBJ2-6. Germline V gene lookup returns CDR1 MDHEN and CDR2 SYDVKM. CDR3 length: 15 amino acids. In nucleotides, the CDR3 is TGTGCCAGCAGCTCAGGGGGCTCAGGGGCCAACGTCCTGACTTTC. This translates into CASSSGGSGANVLTF.